Sequencing of this TCR beta chain was carried out in a study of CD8+ T cells in alopecia areata. Study-level points and caveats: Having just one nonresponder leaves the connection between baseline CD8+ expansion and response unresolved. Scalp and blood retained many expanded lesional clones during tofacitinib.

Note on this clone: Its antigen is unknown.

It was cDNA, reverse transcribed from extracted RNA, that served as the sequencing template. Assay: immunoSEQ multiplex PCR; the TCRdb copy retains only in-frame clones and omits some. The sample carries approximately 140,000 clones, around four fifths recorded once. The treatment here: oral pan-JAK inhibitor, 5-10 mg twice daily. The V gene's germline CDR1 is LNHDA and CDR2 SQIVND (reference sequence). V lost 5 bases, J lost 0 bases, and 14 bases stayed unmatched. CDR3 size: 19 residues. This sequence was found in a human donor with alopecia areata. Specimen: CD8+ T cells sorted from blood, collected at week 4, from a patient treated with tofacitinib. V is TRBV19 and J is TRBJ2-3, with 10 positions matching TRBD1. DNA for the CDR3: TGTGCCAGTAGTGAGACAGGGGGCTCTTATCTTTCTAGCACAGATACGCAGTATTTT. It yields the protein CASSETGGSYLSSTDTQYF.